This T cell receptor (beta chain) was retrieved from a study of lymphopenia after photon versus proton radiotherapy. Study results and caveats: After lymphocyte nadir, photon-treated repertoires showed oligoclonal expansion, especially CD8+ Temra. Proton therapy kept repertoires fairly stable, unlike photons, which gained effector/memory cells.

As regards this clone: What it binds is not known.

Sequencing was performed with immunoSEQ multiplex PCR; in TCRdb, only in-frame clones are kept and a portion is missing. The data show roughly 150,000 clones, about 88% seen once. The clonotype originates from a middle-aged man with gastric cancer. This material consisted of peripheral blood, taken from a patient treated with photon-based radiotherapy.

Here the CDR3 reads CASSLGGDSGYGYTF. Written as DNA, the CDR3 is TGTGCCAGCAGCTTAGGGGGGGACAGTGGGTATGGCTACACCTTC. This rearrangement joins TRBV7-8 to TRBJ1-2, with TRBD1 identical over 7 bases. The CDR3 is 15 amino acids. The V and J ends lost 1 base and 5 bases, in that order; junction bases with no gene match: 7. The germline V gene has CDR1 SGHVS and CDR2 FQNEAQ. The whole variable domain, filled in from reference TRBV7-8 and TRBJ1-2, reads GAGVSQSPRYKVAKRGQDVALRCDPISGHVSLFWYQQALGQGPEFLTYFQNEAQLDKSGLPSDRFFAERPEGSVSTLKIQRTQQEDSAVYLCASSLGGDSGYGYTFGSGTRLTVV.